Included here is one TCR delta chain sequence, with context. The data are from a study of gamma-delta T cells after stem cell transplantation. TCRdb called clones anew from the RT-PCR reads with CATT. The sample contains fewer than 2,000 delta-chain clones, about 21% of which appear only once. Trimming took off 3 bases at V and 5 bases at J, with 19 bases between the two ends. This CDR3 is built from 18 residues. In germline, CDR1 is GEAIGNYY, CDR2 EKD. The chain carries TRDV2 and TRDJ3; maybe TRDD3 (5 bases). The sequenced sample consisted of gamma-delta T cells. This TCR derives from a human donor. It is not recorded whose cells these are; they may come from a transplant donor. CDR3 residues: CACDSGTPRLGDTRQMFF. In DNA form, the CDR3 reads TGTGCCTGTGACTCCGGGACCCCGAGACTGGGGGACACCCGACAGATGTTTTTC.